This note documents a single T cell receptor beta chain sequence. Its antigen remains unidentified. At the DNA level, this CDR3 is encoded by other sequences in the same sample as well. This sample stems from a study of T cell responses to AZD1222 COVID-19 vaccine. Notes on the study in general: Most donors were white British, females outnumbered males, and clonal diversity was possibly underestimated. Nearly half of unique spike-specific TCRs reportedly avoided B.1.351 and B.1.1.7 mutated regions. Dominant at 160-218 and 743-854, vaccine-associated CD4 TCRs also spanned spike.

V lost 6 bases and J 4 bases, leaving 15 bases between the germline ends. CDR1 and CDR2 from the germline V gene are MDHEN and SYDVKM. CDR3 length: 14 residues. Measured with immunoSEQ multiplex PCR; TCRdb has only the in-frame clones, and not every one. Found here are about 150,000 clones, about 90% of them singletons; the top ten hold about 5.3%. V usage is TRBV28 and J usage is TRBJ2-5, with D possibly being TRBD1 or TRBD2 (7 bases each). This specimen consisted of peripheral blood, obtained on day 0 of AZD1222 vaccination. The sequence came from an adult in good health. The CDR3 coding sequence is TGTGCCAGCAGCAGCGGGACAGTGCGAGAGACCCAGTACTTC. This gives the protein CASSSGTVRETQYF.